These T cell receptor beta chains were read from a single sample in a study of T cells in Graves' hyperthyroidism and ophthalmopathy. TCRdb recomputed calls from the multiplex PCR reads with MiXCR, one row per CDR3 protein. Of about 200,000 distinct CDR3 sequences listed, about a sixth are singletons. Sequencing was performed on blood. The receptors come from a woman aged 45-59 years with Graves' hyperthyroidism. Both conserved end residues are part of each CDR3. The D gene is left open where the match is weak. Not every row has a clone size; where given, it reads once, few, many or a size class.

j_gene,abundance,d_gene,v_gene,CDR3nt,CDR3aa
TRBJ1-2,many,NA,TRBV30,TGTGCCTGGGCCCCGTCAGGGTATGGCTACACCTTC,CAWAPSGYGYTF
TRBJ2-5,NA,NA,TRBV5-6,TGTGCCAGCAGCTTAATCTGGCCCGGGCTGACGATGGGGAAGACCCAGTACTTC,CASSLIWPGLTMGKTQYF
TRBJ1-2,NA,NA,TRBV29-1,TGCAGCGTTGAAGATGTACTCGGCTATGGCTACACCTTC,CSVEDVLGYGYTF
TRBJ2-7,NA,NA,TRBV20-1,TGCAGTTTAGGACCTCTTGAGCAGTACTTC,CSLGPLEQYF
TRBJ2-2,NA,TRBD2,TRBV10-2,TGCGCCAGCAAGGGACTAGCGATCACCGGGGAGCTGTTTTTT,CASKGLAITGELFF
TRBJ1-1,many,NA,TRBV5-8,TGTGCCAGCAGCTTGGGCAGGGTGAGCACTGAAGCTTTCTTT,CASSLGRVSTEAFF
TRBJ2-5,many,NA,TRBV20-1,TGCAGTGCTACGGACCTACAAGAGACCCAGTACTTC,CSATDLQETQYF
TRBJ1-2,few,NA,TRBV5-4,TGTGCCAGCAGCCTCGCGGGAAGTAACTATGGCTACACCTTC,CASSLAGSNYGYTF
TRBJ2-2,few,TRBD2,TRBV12-5,TGTGCTAGTGCTAGCGGGAACACCGGGGAGCTGTTTTTT,CASASGNTGELFF
TRBJ1-6,few,NA,TRBV3-1,TGTGCCAGCAGCCCAGGGGCCCATAATTCACCCCTCCACTTT,CASSPGAHNSPLHF
TRBJ2-7,NA,NA,TRBV27,TGTGCCAGCAGCCAAGAGTTCACAGGGAGGGCTTACGAGCAGTACTTC,CASSQEFTGRAYEQYF
TRBJ2-7,many,TRBD2,TRBV29-1,TGCAGCGTTGTGACCGGGACTAGCTGGGAGCAGTACTTC,CSVVTGTSWEQYF
TRBJ2-5,few,NA,TRBV15,TGTGCCACCAGCAGAGATAGAACTGGAGAGACCCAGTACTTC,CATSRDRTGETQYF
TRBJ1-5,few,NA,TRBV6-1,TGTGCCAGCACTGGGTTCATGAGTCAGCCCCAGCATTTT,CASTGFMSQPQHF
TRBJ2-5,many,NA,TRBV24-1,TGTGCCACCAGTGATGGGTTCTTAGAGACCCAGTACTTC,CATSDGFLETQYF
TRBJ1-1,NA,NA,TRBV25-1,TGTGCCAGCAGAATAGCGGGGAAGGGCACTGAAGCTTTCTTT,CASRIAGKGTEAFF